Each of the 14 T cell receptor beta chains below was sequenced from the same sample in a study of blood T cell repertoires in COVID-19. The data were produced by immunoSEQ multiplex PCR, yet TCRdb's version contains in-frame clones alone and is incomplete. The data hold fewer than 250,000 clones, with 65% to 85% observed a single time. What was sequenced was peripheral blood. The receptors were sampled from a woman in her forties or fifties with acute or convalescent COVID-19.

The chain joins TRBV14 to TRBJ2-7, with 12 bases lining up with TRBD2. This CDR3 has 15 residues. Germline assignment: CDR1 SGHDN and CDR2 FVKESK. The V and J ends lost 1 base and 3 bases, in that order; junction bases with no gene match: 1. CDR3 in amino acids: CASSQGTSGIYEQYF. Here the CDR3 DNA reads TGTGCCAGCAGCCAAGGGACTAGCGGGATCTACGAGCAGTACTTC.

The rearrangement uses TRBV7-9 and TRBJ2-7; 9 bases agree with TRBD2. Germline loops: CDR1 SEHNR, CDR2 FQNEAQ (reference sequence). This CDR3 region has 15 residues. The trim removed 5 bases at V and 2 bases at J, leaving 7 bases unmatched. The CDR3 coding sequence is TGTGCCAGCAGCGATCTAGCGGGAAACGCCTACGAGCAGTACTTC. It yields the protein CASSDLAGNAYEQYF.

V is TRBV19 and J is TRBJ2-5; TRBD2 matches at 7 bases. The junction had 8 bases not matched to a gene; V was cut back by 2 bases and J by 2 bases. This CDR3 has 16 amino acids. The V gene's germline CDR1 is LNHDA and CDR2 SQIVND (reference sequence). Here the CDR3 reads CASSIYGGSGQETQYF. CDR3 DNA: TGTGCCAGTAGTATATATGGCGGGAGTGGGCAAGAGACCCAGTACTTC.

The gene calls are TRBV28 and TRBJ1-1; 11 bases are shared with TRBD1. This CDR3 is built from 15 residues. The V gene end was trimmed by 2 bases and the J gene end by 5 bases; junction bases not matched to a gene: 4. Germline lookup yields CDR1 MDHEN and CDR2 SYDVKM. CDR3 region: CASSLPGTGGTEAFF. The CDR3 DNA follows: TGTGCCAGCAGTTTACCGGGGACAGGGGGAACTGAAGCTTTCTTT.

This clone was picked up one time. The gene calls are TRBV6-5 and TRBJ1-1, with D perhaps matching TRBD1 (5 bases). Trimming removed 2 bases from V and 1 base from J, with 14 bases in between. CDR1 MNHEY and CDR2 SVGAGI come from the germline V gene. This CDR3 contains 16 residues. CDR3 sequence (DNA): TGTGCCAGCAGTTACCCTACTCCCCAGGGGAACACTGAAGCTTTCTTT. As protein: CASSYPTPQGNTEAFF.

The rearrangement links TRBV7-3 to TRBJ2-2; 8 positions match TRBD2. The germline gives CDR1 SGHTA, CDR2 FQGTGA. CDR3 length: 16 residues. V was clipped by 4 bases and J by 1 base; unmatched bases: 5. The CDR3 bases are TGTGCCAGCAGCTCCCTAGCGGGCCTGAACACCGGGGAGCTGTTTTTT. Its translation is CASSSLAGLNTGELFF. The entire variable domain, with the rest obtained from reference TRBV7-3 and TRBJ2-2, is as follows: GAGVSQTPSNKVTEKGKYVELRCDPISGHTALYWYRQSLGQGPEFLIYFQGTGAADDSGLPNDRFFAVRPEGSVSTLKIQRTERGDSAVYLCASSSLAGLNTGELFFGEGSRLTVL.

In this sample, this clone turned up a few times. The chain links TRBV24-1 to TRBJ2-2, with a weak D call TRBD1 (6 bases). Germline lookup yields CDR1 KGHDR and CDR2 SFDVKD. The CDR3 covers 15 residues. Trimming shortened V by 3 bases and J by 6 bases, and 13 bases separated the two germline ends. CDR3 bases: TGTGCCACCAGTGATGTCCTTAGGGGGTCCGGGGAGCTGTTTTTT. It is translated as CATSDVLRGSGELFF.

The rearrangement links TRBV7-9 to TRBJ1-4, with 8 bases fitting TRBD1. CDR1 is SEHNR and CDR2 is FQNEAQ in the germline V gene (reference sequence). J was trimmed by 0 bases and V by 4 bases; bases with no gene match: 10. This CDR3 contains 18 residues. CDR3 nucleotides: TGTGCCAGCAGCTCCTCGGGACAGGACTTTGCAACTAATGAAAAACTGTTTTTT. Translated, it gives CASSSSGQDFATNEKLFF.

The rearrangement joins TRBV27 to TRBJ1-5, with D possibly being TRBD1 (5 bases). Germline-derived CDR1 and CDR2 are MNHEY and SMNVEV (reference sequence). This CDR3 has 18 amino acids. V shed 0 bases and J shed 2 bases, with 17 bases lying between them. CDR3 coding DNA: TGTGCCAGCAGTTTATCCGGCAGGGTAGGGGAGGGCAATCAGCCCCAGCATTTT. It translates to CASSLSGRVGEGNQPQHF.

In this sample, this clone turned up once. V gene TRBV29-1 combines with J gene TRBJ2-7; 7 bases align to TRBD1. CDR3 length: 11 residues. With 4 bases clipped from V and 6 bases from J, the junction kept 3 bases outside the gene matches. Germline CDR1 SQVTM, CDR2 ANQGSEA. The CDR3 region is CSVGTGGEQYF. CDR3 coding DNA: TGCAGCGTTGGGACAGGTGGCGAGCAGTACTTC.

The V gene is TRBV6-4, the J gene TRBJ1-1; 8 bases are shared with TRBD1. This CDR3 is 15 amino acids long. Germline values: CDR1 MRHNA, CDR2 SNTAGT. With V trimmed by 2 bases and J by 7 bases, 9 bases remained unmatched. CDR3 in amino acids: CASSDGHRGSVEAFF. Here the CDR3 DNA reads TGTGCCAGCAGTGACGGTCACAGGGGGTCGGTTGAAGCTTTCTTT.

This chain links TRBV29-1 with TRBJ2-7, with 7 bases identical to TRBD1. V dropped 6 bases and J dropped 6; count of bases not matched to a gene: 11. CDR3 length: 13 amino acids. Per the germline V gene, CDR1 is SQVTM and CDR2 is ANQGSEA. CDR3: CSVAEDRSGEQYF. CDR3 DNA: TGCAGCGTGGCCGAGGACAGGAGTGGCGAGCAGTACTTC.

The chain employs TRBV2 and TRBJ2-5, with 11 bases identical to TRBD2. This CDR3 has 14 amino acids. Germline V gives CDR1 SNHLY, CDR2 FYNNEI. The V segment lost 7 bases and the J segment 5 bases; nucleotides outside the gene matches: 6. The CDR3 coding sequence is TGTGCCAGCAAAGTAGCGGGAGGGCGTGAGACCCAGTACTTC. It translates to CASKVAGGRETQYF.

The chain links TRBV9 to TRBJ2-2, with 7 nucleotides matching TRBD2. The germline CDR1 and CDR2 sequences are SGDLS and YYNGEE. The CDR3 length is 14 residues. The J segment lost 6 bases and the V segment lost 3 bases, leaving 5 bases of the junction unmatched. This chain's CDR3 is CASSDPGRAGELFF. The DNA for the CDR3 is TGTGCCAGCAGCGACCCAGGGAGGGCCGGGGAGCTGTTTTTT.